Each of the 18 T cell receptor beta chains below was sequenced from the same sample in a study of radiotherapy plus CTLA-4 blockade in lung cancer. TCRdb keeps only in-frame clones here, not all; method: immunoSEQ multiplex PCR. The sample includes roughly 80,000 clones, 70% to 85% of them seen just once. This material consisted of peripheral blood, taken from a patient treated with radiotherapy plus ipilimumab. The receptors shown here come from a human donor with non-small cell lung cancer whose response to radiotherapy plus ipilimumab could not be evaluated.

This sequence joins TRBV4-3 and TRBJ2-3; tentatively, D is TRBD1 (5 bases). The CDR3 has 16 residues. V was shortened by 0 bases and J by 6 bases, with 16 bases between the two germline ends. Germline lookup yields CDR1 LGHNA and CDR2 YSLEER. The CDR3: CASSQDPGRSGDTQYF. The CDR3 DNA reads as TGCGCCAGCAGCCAAGATCCGGGCAGGTCAGGGGATACGCAGTATTTT.

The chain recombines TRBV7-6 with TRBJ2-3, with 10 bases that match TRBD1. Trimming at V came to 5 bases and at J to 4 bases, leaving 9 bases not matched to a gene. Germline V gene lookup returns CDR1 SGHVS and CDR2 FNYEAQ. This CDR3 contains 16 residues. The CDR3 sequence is CASSNPGTGDPDTQYF. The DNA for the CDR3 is TGTGCCAGCAGCAATCCCGGGACAGGGGATCCAGATACGCAGTATTTT.

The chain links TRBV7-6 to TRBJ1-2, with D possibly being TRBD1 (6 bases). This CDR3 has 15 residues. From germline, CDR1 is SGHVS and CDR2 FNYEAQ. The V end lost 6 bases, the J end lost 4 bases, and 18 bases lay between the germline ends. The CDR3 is CASSLQGGATYGYTF. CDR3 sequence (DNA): TGTGCCAGCAGTTTGCAAGGGGGGGCGACCTATGGCTACACCTTC.

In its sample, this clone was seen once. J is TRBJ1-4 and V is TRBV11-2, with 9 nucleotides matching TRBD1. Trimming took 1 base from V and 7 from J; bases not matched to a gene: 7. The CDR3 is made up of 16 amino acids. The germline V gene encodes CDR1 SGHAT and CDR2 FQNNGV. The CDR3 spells CASSLVGTGRGEKLFF. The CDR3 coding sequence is TGTGCCAGCAGCTTAGTCGGGACAGGGCGGGGTGAAAAACTGTTTTTT.

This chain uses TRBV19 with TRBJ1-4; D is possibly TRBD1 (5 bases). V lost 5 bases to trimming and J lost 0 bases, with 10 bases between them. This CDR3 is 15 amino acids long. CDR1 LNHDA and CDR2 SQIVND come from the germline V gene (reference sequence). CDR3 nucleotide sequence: TGTGCCAGTAGTGTCGACAGCCCAACTAATGAAAAACTGTTTTTT. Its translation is CASSVDSPTNEKLFF. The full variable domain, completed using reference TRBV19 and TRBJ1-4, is DGGITQSPKYLFRKEGQNVTLSCEQNLNHDAMYWYRQDPGQGLRLIYYSQIVNDFQKGDIAEGYSVSREKKESFPLTVTSAQKNPTAFYLCASSVDSPTNEKLFFGSGTQLSVL.

CDR3 region: CASSQDQTGKNSYNSPLHF. The CDR3 nucleotides are TGCGCCAGCAGCCAAGATCAGACAGGGAAGAACTCCTATAATTCACCCCTCCACTTT. The gene calls are TRBV4-1 and TRBJ1-6; TRBD1 agrees at 7 bases. This CDR3 is 19 amino acids long. CDR1 is MGHRA, CDR2 YSYEKL, per germline. V shed 0 bases and J 0 bases; nucleotides not matched to a gene: 8.

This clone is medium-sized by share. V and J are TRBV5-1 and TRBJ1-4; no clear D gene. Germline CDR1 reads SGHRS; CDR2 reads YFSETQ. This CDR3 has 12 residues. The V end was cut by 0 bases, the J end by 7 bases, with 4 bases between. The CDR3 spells CASSLVGEKLFF. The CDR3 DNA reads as TGCGCCAGCAGCTTGGTCGGTGAAAAACTGTTTTTT.

The CDR3 is CASSFGTSGMYEQYF. In nucleotides, the CDR3 is TGCGCCAGCAGCTTTGGGACTAGCGGGATGTACGAGCAGTACTTC. The rearrangement joins TRBV5-1 to TRBJ2-7, with TRBD2 matching over 13 bases. From germline, CDR1 is SGHRS and CDR2 YFSETQ. Unmatched junction bases numbered 3, after V lost 2 bases and J lost 4 bases. This CDR3 is 15 amino acids long.

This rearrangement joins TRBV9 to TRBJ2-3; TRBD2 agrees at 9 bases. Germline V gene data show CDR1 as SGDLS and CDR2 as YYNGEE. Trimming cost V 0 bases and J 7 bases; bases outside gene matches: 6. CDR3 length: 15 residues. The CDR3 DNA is TGTGCCAGCAGCGTAGAGGCTAGCGGGGTTTATACGCAGTATTTT. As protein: CASSVEASGVYTQYF.

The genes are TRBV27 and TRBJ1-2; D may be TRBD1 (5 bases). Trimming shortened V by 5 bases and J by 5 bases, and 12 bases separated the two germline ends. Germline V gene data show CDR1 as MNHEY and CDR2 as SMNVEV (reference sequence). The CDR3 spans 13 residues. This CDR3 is CASSLTGKYGYTF. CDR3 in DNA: TGTGCCAGCAGTCTCACAGGAAAATATGGCTACACCTTC.

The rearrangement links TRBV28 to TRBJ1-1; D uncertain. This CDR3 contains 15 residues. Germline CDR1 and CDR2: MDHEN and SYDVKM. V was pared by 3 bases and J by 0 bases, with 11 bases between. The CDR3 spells CASSLTPGMNTEAFF. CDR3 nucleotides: TGTGCCAGCAGTTTGACGCCCGGGATGAACACTGAAGCTTTCTTT. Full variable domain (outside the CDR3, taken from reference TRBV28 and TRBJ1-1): DVKVTQSSRYLVKRTGEKVFLECVQDMDHENMFWYRQDPGLGLRLIYFSYDVKMKEKGDIPEGYSVSREKKERFSLILESASTNQTSMYLCASSLTPGMNTEAFFGQGTRLTVV.

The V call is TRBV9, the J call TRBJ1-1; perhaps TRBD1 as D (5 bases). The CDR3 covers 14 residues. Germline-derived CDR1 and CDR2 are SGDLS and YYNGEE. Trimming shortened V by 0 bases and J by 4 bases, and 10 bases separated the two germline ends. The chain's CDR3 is CASSVGGGSTEAFF. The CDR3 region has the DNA TGTGCCAGCAGCGTAGGGGGGGGTAGCACTGAAGCTTTCTTT.

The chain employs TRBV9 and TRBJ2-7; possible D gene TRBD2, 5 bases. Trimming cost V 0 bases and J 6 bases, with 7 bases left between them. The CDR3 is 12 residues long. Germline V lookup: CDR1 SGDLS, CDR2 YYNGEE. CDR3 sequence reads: CASSVGGSEQYF. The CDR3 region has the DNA TGTGCCAGCAGCGTAGGAGGGAGCGAGCAGTACTTC.

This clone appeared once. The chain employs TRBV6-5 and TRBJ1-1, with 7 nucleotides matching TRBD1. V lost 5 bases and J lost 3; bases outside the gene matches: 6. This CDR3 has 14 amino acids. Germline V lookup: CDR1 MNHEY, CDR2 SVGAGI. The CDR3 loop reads CASSLNRGYTEAFF. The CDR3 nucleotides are TGTGCCAGCAGTCTAAACAGGGGATACACTGAAGCTTTCTTT.

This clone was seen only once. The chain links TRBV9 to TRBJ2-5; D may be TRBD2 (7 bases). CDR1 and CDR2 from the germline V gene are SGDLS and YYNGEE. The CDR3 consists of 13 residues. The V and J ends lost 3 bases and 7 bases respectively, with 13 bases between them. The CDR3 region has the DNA TGTGCCAGCAGCGCCGGGGGGCTCGGGACCCAGTACTTC. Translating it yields CASSAGGLGTQYF.

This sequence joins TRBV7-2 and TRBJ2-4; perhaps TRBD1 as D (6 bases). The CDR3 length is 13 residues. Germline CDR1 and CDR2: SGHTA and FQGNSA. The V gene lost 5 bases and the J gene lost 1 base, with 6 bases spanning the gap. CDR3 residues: CASSQGAKNIQYF. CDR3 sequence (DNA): TGTGCCAGCAGCCAGGGGGCCAAAAACATTCAGTACTTC.

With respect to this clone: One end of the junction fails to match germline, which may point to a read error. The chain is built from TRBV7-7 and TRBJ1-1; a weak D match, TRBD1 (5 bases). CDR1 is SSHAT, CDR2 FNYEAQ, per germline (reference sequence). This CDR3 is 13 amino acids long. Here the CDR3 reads CASSPTVNAEAFF. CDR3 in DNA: TGTGCCAGCAGCCCGACAGTGAACGCTGAAGCTTTCTTT.

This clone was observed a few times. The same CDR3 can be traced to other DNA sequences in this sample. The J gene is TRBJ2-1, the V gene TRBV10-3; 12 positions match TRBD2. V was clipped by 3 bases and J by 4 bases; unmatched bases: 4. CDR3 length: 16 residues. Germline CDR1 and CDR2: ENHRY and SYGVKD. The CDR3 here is CAISDSGLAGYNEQFF. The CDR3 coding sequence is TGTGCCATCAGTGATTCAGGACTAGCGGGATACAATGAGCAGTTCTTC.